What follows describes a single T cell receptor (beta chain). In the original workflow: Scientists estimated how many nucleated cells there were by amplifying reference gene primers. The assay was immunoSEQ multiplex PCR, and TCRdb's table has in-frame clones only and misses some. The V and J calls and clone size are taken from that table; D and trimming were inferred from the DNA. The data show tens of thousands of clones, roughly 85% seen once. With 5 bases removed from V and 5 bases from J, the gap between germline ends came to 16 bases. Looked up from germline, CDR1 is SGHNT and CDR2 is YENEEA. The CDR3 is 14 residues long. This entry comes from a study of blood T cell repertoires in COVID-19. For the study at large: The origin of the acute and convalescent COVID-19 samples was the United States, Italy and Spain. PBMCs, B-cell-depleted T cells, or T cells provided the cDNA or gDNA that made up the material.

Sequencing was carried out using peripheral blood. The clonotype originates from a man older than 75 with acute or convalescent COVID-19. This chain uses TRBV11-3 with TRBJ2-7; tentative D call: TRBD2 (6 bases). This CDR3 is CASSQGRGGNEQYF. CDR3 nucleotides: TGTGCCAGCAGCCAAGGGCGGGGTGGAAACGAGCAGTACTTC.